This TCR beta chain stems from a study of blood T cell repertoires in COVID-19. The wider study: Whether acute or convalescent, the COVID-19 samples came from the United States, Italy and Spain. T cells, B-cell-depleted T cells, or PBMCs provided the cDNA or gDNA that served as material.

There are 18 residues in the CDR3. This table comes from immunoSEQ multiplex PCR, and its TCRdb copy is limited to in-frame clones, with some not included. The sample records more than 85,000 clones, roughly 88% being singletons. The sample consisted of peripheral blood. The receptor comes from a man aged 55 to 70 with acute or convalescent COVID-19. This chain uses TRBV21-1 with TRBJ2-1; TRBD2, the D gene given by the table, was not confirmed from the DNA. TRBV21-1 is assigned pseudogene status. Written as DNA, the CDR3 is TGTGCCAGCAGCAAATGGGGTTCGAGTAGCGGGGGCCACAATGAGCAGTTCTTC. Protein product: CASSKWGSSSGGHNEQFF.